Following are 9 T cell receptor beta chains from one sample sequenced in a study of CD8+CD57+ T cells in acquired aplastic anemia. Individuals selected for sequencing had exhibited CD8+CD57+ cell expansion on flow cytometry. CDR3 and TCR beta VDJ profiling relied on a genomic DNA template. A single record per CDR3 protein comes from TCRdb applying MiXCR to the reads. The table lists more than 200,000 distinct CDR3 sequences, 40% to 60% of them singletons, with 15% to 20% in the top ten. Sequencing used sorted CD4+, CD8+, or CD8+CD57+ T cells (not recorded which) from PBMCs. Receptor source: a human donor with aplastic anemia.

Of note for this clonotype: Possible read error: a much larger clone is one base away. The J gene is TRBJ1-2, the V gene TRBV30; 9 bases align to TRBD1. The germline V gene has CDR1 GTSNPN and CDR2 SVGIG (reference sequence). The CDR3 consists of 14 residues. V gave up 5 bases and J gave up 3 bases; unmatched junction bases: 7. CDR3 bases: TGTGCCTGGGGACAGGGGATGGCGGACTATGGCTACACCTTC. This codes for CAWGQGMADYGYTF.

This clonotype was detected only a few times. V and J are TRBV15 and TRBJ2-7, with D maybe TRBD2 (6 bases). CDR3 length equals 13 residues. CDR1 is LNHNV, CDR2 YYDKDF, per germline (reference sequence). V shed 3 bases and J shed 4 bases, with 10 bases lying between them. CDR3 in amino acids: CATSSNGGYEQYF. The CDR3 DNA reads TGTGCCACCAGCAGTAACGGGGGATACGAGCAGTACTTC.

Comments on this clonotype: This may come from a read error, since a much larger clone is one base off. The chain carries TRBV11-2 and TRBJ2-7; 7 bases are shared with TRBD2. V shed 5 bases and J 2 bases; nucleotides not matched to a gene: 9. Germline values: CDR1 SGHAT, CDR2 FQNNGV. This CDR3 region has 15 residues. This chain's CDR3 is CASSQGGQGAYEQYF. DNA for the CDR3: TGTGCCAGCAGCCAGGGAGGGCAGGGAGCCTACGAGCAGTACTTC.

This clonotype has ten or more counts. J is TRBJ2-3 and V is TRBV6-2 or TRBV6-3, with D possibly being TRBD2 (6 bases). V lost 4 bases to trimming and J lost 7 bases, with 15 bases between them. The length of the CDR3 is 14 residues. The V gene's germline CDR1 is MNHEY and CDR2 SVGEGT. This CDR3 is CASSSSSDWYTQYF. In nucleotides, the CDR3 is TGTGCCAGCAGTTCCTCTAGCGACTGGTATACGCAGTATTTT.

This clonotype was recorded at least ten times. The chain couples TRBV6-6 to TRBJ2-7; TRBD1 matches 9 bases. Germline lookup yields CDR1 MNHNY and CDR2 SVGAGI (reference sequence). Trimming took 9 bases from V and 5 from J; bases not matched to a gene: 2. This CDR3 is built from 11 residues. CDR3 sequence (DNA): TGTGCCAGTGGACAGGGGAACGAGCAGTACTTC. Protein sequence: CASGQGNEQYF.

The chain links TRBV7-8 to TRBJ2-1, with D hard to call. With 1 base removed from V and 7 bases from J, the gap between germline ends came to 14 bases. Germline V CDR1 and CDR2: SGHVS, FQNEAQ. The CDR3 loop spans 15 amino acids. This CDR3 reads CASSLVQTYNNEQFF. CDR3 bases: TGTGCCAGCAGCTTAGTACAGACCTATAATAATGAGCAGTTCTTC.

In this sample, this clonotype turned up once. This rearrangement joins TRBV9 to TRBJ1-1; TRBD1 matches at 8 bases. Germline loops: CDR1 SGDLS, CDR2 YYNGEE. This CDR3 spans 14 amino acids. V lost 3 bases and J lost 5; bases outside the gene matches: 6. CDR3 amino acids: CASSARNRGTEAFF. CDR3 coding DNA: TGTGCCAGCAGCGCTAGGAACAGGGGGACTGAAGCTTTCTTT.

The chain recombines TRBV10-3 with TRBJ2-6; D is perhaps TRBD1 or TRBD2 (6 bases each). The CDR3 has 14 amino acids. V dropped 10 bases and J dropped 4 bases, with 14 bases sitting between them. CDR1 ENHRY and CDR2 SYGVKD come from the germline V gene. CDR3 sequence reads: CATKGGSGANVLTF. CDR3 DNA sequence: TGTGCCACCAAGGGGGGATCCGGGGCCAACGTCCTGACTTTC.

At least ten counts were recorded for this clonotype. The chain joins TRBV2 to TRBJ1-5; 9 nucleotides match TRBD1. CDR3 size: 15 residues. V gave up 5 bases and J gave up 6 bases; unmatched junction bases: 8. Looked up from germline, CDR1 is SNHLY and CDR2 is FYNNEI. For the CDR3, the DNA is TGTGCCAGCAGTACAGGACAGGGGACGGGTCAGCCCCAGCATTTT. Amino acids: CASSTGQGTGQPQHF.